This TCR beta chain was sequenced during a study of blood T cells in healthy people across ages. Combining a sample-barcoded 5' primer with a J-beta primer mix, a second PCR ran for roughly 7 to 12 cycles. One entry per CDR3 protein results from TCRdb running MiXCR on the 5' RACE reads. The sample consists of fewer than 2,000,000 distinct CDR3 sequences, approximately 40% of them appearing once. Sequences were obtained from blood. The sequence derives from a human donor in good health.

CDR3 nucleotide sequence: TGTGCCAGCAGTGTAACAGGGATGGCTGAAGCTTTCTTT. This encodes CASSVTGMAEAFF. The gene calls are TRBV12-3 or TRBV12-4 and TRBJ1-1; possibly TRBD1 for D (6 bases). The CDR3 spans 13 residues. V lost 5 bases and J 6 bases, leaving 13 bases between the germline ends.